This TCR beta chain was observed in a study of chemoradiotherapy in HPV16-positive cancers. For the study at large: Functional T-cell assays on a couple of HPV16-positive patients' cells defined candidate HPV-specific clones and common TCR motifs.

V lost 6 bases and J lost 8; bases outside the gene matches: 5. The CDR3 is made up of 12 amino acids. From germline, CDR1 is MGHDK and CDR2 SYGVNS. Here immunoSEQ multiplex PCR was the method, and the copy in TCRdb shows in-frame clones only, minus some. The sample consists of tens of thousands of clones, 89% of them appearing once. Study results and caveats: During treatment, candidate HPV-specific clones and E7-related motifs expanded in tumor.

To note about this clone: Its antigen is unidentified.

Samples were taken several times over chemoradiotherapy. This specimen consisted of blood, obtained from a patient who underwent chemoradiotherapy. The origin of this receptor is a human donor with HPV-associated anogenital cancer. The V call is TRBV25-1, the J call TRBJ1-2; TRBD1 agrees at 8 bases. The CDR3 DNA is TGTGCCAGCAGACCCGGGACAGGCGGCTACACCTTC. Translating it yields CASRPGTGGYTF.